The clone carrying this TCR beta chain is a singleton in its sample. The sample originates from a study of T cell changes during pregnancy in multiple sclerosis. The method was immunoSEQ multiplex PCR; TCRdb's version includes in-frame clones alone and lacks a portion of them. Among under 50,000 clones listed, about 93% were seen once. This CDR3 region has 14 residues. V lost 5 bases, J lost 0 bases, and 8 bases lay in between. CDR1 is SGHVS and CDR2 is FNYEAQ in the germline V gene. The source was CD4+ T cells from peripheral blood mononuclear cells, collected in the second trimester of pregnancy. The receptor was isolated from a female donor in good health, enrolled as a control in a pregnancy study. This rearrangement joins TRBV7-6 to TRBJ2-1; no clear D gene. CDR3: CASSPLSSYNEQFF. The CDR3, as DNA: TGTGCCAGCAGCCCGCTGAGCTCCTACAATGAGCAGTTCTTC.